This entry lists 30 T cell receptor beta chains sequenced from one sample in a study of sequential checkpoint blockade in melanoma. The protocol was immunoSEQ multiplex PCR, while the TCRdb copy is restricted to in-frame clones and leaves out a portion. The table shows about 37,000 clones, with over 30% occurring only once. Specified treatment: randomized to nivolumab then ipilimumab (arm A) or the reverse (arm B). The specimen was tumor tissue (inferred from file names), collected from a patient given nivolumab and ipilimumab in sequence. These receptors were collected from a human donor with melanoma.

This clone occurred a few times. The chain combines TRBV10-3 with TRBJ1-3; D is ambiguous. Trimming removed 8 bases at V and 0 bases at J, with 14 bases between. The CDR3 totals 15 residues. The germline CDR1 and CDR2 sequences are ENHRY and SYGVKD. CDR3 loop: CAIGDINSSGNTIYF. DNA of the CDR3: TGTGCCATCGGAGACATAAACTCCTCTGGAAACACCATATATTTT.

This clone has a handful of counts. CDR3 sequence reads: CASSLGYGTGHSPLHF. The CDR3 region has the DNA TGTGCCAGTAGCCTTGGGTACGGGACAGGGCACTCACCCCTCCACTTT. This chain connects TRBV19 to TRBJ1-6, with 9 bases aligning to TRBD1. This CDR3 is 16 amino acids long. Trimming removed 6 bases from V and 10 bases from J; junction bases left unmatched: 13. Germline V CDR1 and CDR2: LNHDA, SQIVND (reference sequence).

This clone was seen more than once but under ten times. The rearrangement joins TRBV30 to TRBJ2-5; 9 nucleotides line up with TRBD1. This CDR3 is built from 18 residues. With V trimmed by 3 bases and J by 6 bases, 20 bases remained unmatched. The germline V gene has CDR1 GTSNPN and CDR2 SVGIG (reference sequence). CDR3: CAWSGPNPGQGTYQTQYF. The DNA for the CDR3 is TGTGCCTGGAGCGGGCCCAACCCGGGACAGGGAACCTACCAGACCCAGTACTTC.

This chain links TRBV30 with TRBJ1-1; the D is unclear. This CDR3 is 11 amino acids long. V lost 1 base and J lost 11, with 11 bases in between. From germline, CDR1 is GTSNPN and CDR2 SVGIG (reference sequence). The CDR3 loop is CAWSGQDRAFF. CDR3 nucleotides: TGTGCCTGGAGTGGCCAGGATCGGGCTTTCTTT.

The chain is built from TRBV5-1 and TRBJ2-5, with a tentative D call TRBD1 (5 bases). In germline, CDR1 is SGHRS, CDR2 YFSETQ. The CDR3 is 16 amino acids. The V gene lost 4 bases and the J gene lost 3 bases, with 19 bases spanning the gap. CDR3 loop: CASSLRPGPSKETQYF. The CDR3 region has the DNA TGCGCCAGCAGCCTTAGACCAGGGCCGTCAAAAGAGACCCAGTACTTC.

The chain combines TRBV18 with TRBJ2-5; the D is unclear. Between the trimmed V and J ends, which lost 1 base and 3 bases, there was a span of 12 bases. This CDR3 is 15 amino acids long. Looked up from germline, CDR1 is KGHSH and CDR2 is LQKENI. Here the CDR3 reads CASSPRLLKEETQYF. The DNA for the CDR3 is TGTGCCAGCTCACCACGCTTATTGAAGGAAGAGACCCAGTACTTC.

This chain uses TRBV9 with TRBJ1-2, with 7 positions matching TRBD1. This CDR3 has 12 amino acids. V lost 7 bases, J lost 4 bases, and 4 bases stayed unmatched. Germline loops: CDR1 SGDLS, CDR2 YYNGEE. CDR3 bases: TGTGCCAGCGGGGGGACAGCCTATGGCTACACCTTC. Its translation is CASGGTAYGYTF.

In DNA, the CDR3 is TGCGCCAGCAGCCCTGGACAGGGGAATCAGCCCCAGCATTTT. Protein: CASSPGQGNQPQHF. The V call is TRBV5-1, the J call TRBJ1-5; 9 positions agree with TRBD1. Germline CDR1 reads SGHRS; CDR2 reads YFSETQ. This CDR3 comprises 14 residues. V was pared by 4 bases and J by 4 bases, with 3 bases of the junction left unmatched.

The chain has TRBV19 and TRBJ2-7; no reliable D call. With 3 bases removed from V and 7 bases from J, the gap between germline ends came to 13 bases. CDR3 size: 13 residues. CDR1 and CDR2 from the germline V gene are LNHDA and SQIVND (reference sequence). In DNA, the CDR3 is TGTGCCAGTAGTATCACGGTTTTAAGAGAGCAGTACTTC. Protein product: CASSITVLREQYF.

V and J are TRBV5-1 and TRBJ1-6; D remains ambiguous. Trimming cost V 4 bases and J 0 bases, with 11 bases left between them. Looked up from germline, CDR1 is SGHRS and CDR2 is YFSETQ. The CDR3 consists of 16 residues. The DNA for the CDR3 is TGCGCCAGCAGCCAAGAGCAATCCTCCTATAATTCACCCCTCCACTTT. Amino acids: CASSQEQSSYNSPLHF.

This clone appeared a few times. This chain connects TRBV1 to TRBJ2-1. TRBV1 is a pseudogene. This CDR3 comprises 16 residues. CDR3 residues: CASSPGTGTLDNEQFF. The CDR3 region has the DNA TGCGCCAGCAGCCCAGGGACCGGAACCTTAGACAATGAGCAGTTCTTC.

The J gene is TRBJ1-5, the V gene TRBV18; no firm D call. Trimming stripped 6 bases from V and 3 bases from J, with 12 bases between. The length of the CDR3 is 14 residues. Germline loops: CDR1 KGHSH, CDR2 LQKENI. The CDR3, as DNA: TGTGCCAGCTCCCTCGGACGAATCAATCAGCCCCAGCATTTT. Its translation is CASSLGRINQPQHF.

This clone was detected only a few times. The V and J genes are TRBV28 and TRBJ1-5; TRBD1 might be the D (5 bases). This CDR3 is built from 16 residues. CDR1 and CDR2 (germline): MDHEN, SYDVKM. V was cut by 5 bases and J by 5 bases, with 19 bases left in between. CDR3 bases: TGTGCCAGCAGTCCTGCAGGGAAGACAGAGTATCAGCCCCAGCATTTT. Translating gives CASSPAGKTEYQPQHF.

The chain joins TRBV12-5 to TRBJ2-1, with TRBD2 as a possible D gene (6 bases). Germline CDR1 LGHNT, CDR2 FRNRAP. The CDR3 totals 16 residues. The CDR3 here is CASTPVLRGLYNEQFF. The CDR3 DNA sequence: TGTGCCAGCACCCCGGTTTTGCGGGGACTCTACAATGAGCAGTTCTTC.

This clone has just a few counts. The J gene is TRBJ1-3, the V gene TRBV1. TRBV1 is assigned pseudogene status. The CDR3 length is 17 residues. The CDR3 DNA reads as TGCGCCAGCAGCCCACGGGCAGGGAGAGCTTGGGGAAACACCATATATTTT. Translating gives CASSPRAGRAWGNTIYF.

This clone came up a few times. The chain carries TRBV12-5 and TRBJ1-5; no reliable D call. Germline CDR1 LGHNT, CDR2 FRNRAP. CDR3 size: 13 residues. CDR3 DNA: TGTGCCAGCCGAGCCGGTCGAGACCAGCCCCAGCATTTT. It is translated as CASRAGRDQPQHF.

This clone has just a few counts. This chain joins TRBV6-8 and TRBJ1-2; the D gene is possibly TRBD1 (6 bases). CDR1 MNHGY and CDR2 SAAAGT come from the germline V gene. This CDR3 is 16 amino acids long. The germline V and J ends were trimmed by 0 bases and 8 bases, with 19 bases remaining between them. This CDR3 reads CASSYSVVQGSHGYTF. CDR3 DNA: TGTGCCAGCAGTTACTCGGTCGTCCAGGGGAGTCACGGCTACACCTTC.

This clone was recorded at least ten times. The chain combines TRBV11-3 with TRBJ1-1; D is perhaps TRBD1 (6 bases). This CDR3 is 15 amino acids long. Germline V gene lookup returns CDR1 SGHNT and CDR2 YENEEA. Trimming took 6 bases from V and 2 from J, leaving 16 bases between them. The CDR3 DNA reads as TGTGCCAGCAGTTCTGACAGGCCTCCTAACACTGAAGCTTTCTTT. This translates into CASSSDRPPNTEAFF. Supplemented by reference TRBV11-3 and TRBJ1-1, the full variable domain reads EAGVVQSPRYKIIEKKQPVAFWCNPISGHNTLYWYLQNLGQGPELLIRYENEEAVDDSQLPKDRFSAERLKGVDSTLKIQPAELGDSAVYLCASSSDRPPNTEAFFGQGTRLTVV.

The rearrangement uses TRBV18 and TRBJ2-7, with D unclear. Germline-derived CDR1 and CDR2 are KGHSH and LQKENI. This CDR3 contains 12 residues. V was trimmed by 3 bases and J by 1 base, leaving 4 bases between them. CDR3 protein: CASSPTSYEQYF. DNA for the CDR3: TGTGCCAGCTCACCTACGTCCTACGAGCAGTACTTC.

The genes are TRBV5-8 and TRBJ2-7; D uncertain. V lost 2 bases and J lost 3, with 9 bases in between. The germline CDR1 and CDR2 sequences are SGHTS and YDEGEE. CDR3 length: 13 residues. The CDR3 nucleotides are TGTGCCAGCAGCTTAGAAGGAAACTACGAGCAGTACTTC. Translation: CASSLEGNYEQYF.

The chain has TRBV29-1 and TRBJ1-3; 8 nucleotides agree with TRBD1. This CDR3 spans 12 amino acids. Germline values: CDR1 SQVTM, CDR2 ANQGSEA. The trim removed 6 bases at V and 4 bases at J, leaving 2 bases unmatched. DNA for the CDR3: TGCAGCGTAAGGACAGGGGGAAACACCATATATTTT. It specifies CSVRTGGNTIYF.

The chain links TRBV6-8 to TRBJ1-1, with D perhaps matching TRBD1 (5 bases). Between the trimmed V and J ends, which lost 7 bases and 0 bases, there was a span of 18 bases. The CDR3 extends over 16 amino acids. Germline V CDR1 and CDR2: MNHGY, SAAAGT. The CDR3 nucleotides are TGTGCCAGCACCTTAACATCGGGACGGGTGAACACTGAAGCTTTCTTT. Its translation is CASTLTSGRVNTEAFF.

This clone was recorded a few times. The V call is TRBV18, the J call TRBJ1-1; possibly TRBD1 for D (6 bases). Germline V gene lookup returns CDR1 KGHSH and CDR2 LQKENI. Trimming stripped 3 bases from V and 3 bases from J, with 14 bases between. The CDR3 has 15 amino acids. Here the CDR3 reads CASSPFTGTDTEAFF. The CDR3, as DNA: TGTGCCAGCTCACCGTTCACAGGGACGGACACTGAAGCTTTCTTT.

Only a few counts were recorded for this clone. CDR3 DNA: TGTGCCAGCCGGGACAGGGTGGACTATGGCTACACCTTC. The encoded protein is CASRDRVDYGYTF. This rearrangement joins TRBV9 to TRBJ1-2; 9 bases align to TRBD1. The J segment lost 3 bases and the V segment lost 7 bases, leaving 4 bases of the junction unmatched. Germline V gene sequence: CDR1 SGDLS, CDR2 YYNGEE. This CDR3 comprises 13 residues.

The gene calls are TRBV11-3 and TRBJ2-1; TRBD2 matches at 7 bases. From germline, CDR1 is SGHNT and CDR2 YENEEA. Trimming at V came to 3 bases and at J to 5 bases, leaving 4 bases not matched to a gene. This CDR3 contains 14 residues. The chain's CDR3 is CASSFRAGNNEQFF. The CDR3 region has the DNA TGTGCCAGCAGCTTTCGAGCGGGGAACAATGAGCAGTTCTTC.

The V gene is TRBV28, the J gene TRBJ2-7; 10 positions agree with TRBD1. V lost 3 bases to trimming and J lost 6 bases; unmatched junction nucleotides: 8. This CDR3 comprises 15 residues. The germline V gene encodes CDR1 MDHEN and CDR2 SYDVKM. The CDR3 region is CASSFYRDRGPEQYF. The CDR3 region has the DNA TGTGCCAGCAGTTTCTACCGGGACAGGGGACCCGAGCAGTACTTC.

The chain couples TRBV6-7 to TRBJ1-1; D is uncertain. TRBV6-7 is an ORF for which the function is uncertain. With 2 bases removed from V and 6 bases from J, the gap between germline ends came to 4 bases. CDR3 length: 11 residues. The CDR3 DNA follows: TGTGCCAGCAGTTACGCTTCTGAAGCTTTCTTT. It translates to CASSYASEAFF.

This clone was detected only a few times. The V and J genes are TRBV30 and TRBJ2-1; 10 nucleotides line up with TRBD2. The CDR3 spans 14 residues. J was trimmed by 9 bases and V by 3 bases; bases with no gene match: 8. Germline assignment: CDR1 GTSNPN and CDR2 SVGIG (reference sequence). CDR3 nucleotide sequence: TGTGCCTGGAGCTCCGTTAGCGGGGGGCTTGAGCAGTTCTTC. Translating it yields CAWSSVSGGLEQFF.

This clone was recorded many times. The V call is TRBV11-3, the J call TRBJ1-2; 11 positions agree with TRBD1. The CDR3 has 15 residues. CDR1 and CDR2 (germline): SGHNT, YENEEA. Trimming at V came to 5 bases and at J to 8 bases, leaving 10 bases not matched to a gene. Here the CDR3 DNA reads TGTGCCAGCAGCCCGTTAGGACAGGGGGCGTCGGGCTACACCTTC. Residues: CASSPLGQGASGYTF.

This clone showed up just a few times. The V gene is TRBV15, the J gene TRBJ2-4; D gene uncertain. Trimming removed 6 bases from V and 1 base from J, with 10 bases in between. CDR1 is LNHNV and CDR2 is YYDKDF in the germline V gene (reference sequence). The CDR3 runs 14 residues. The CDR3 region is CATRDRWAKNIQYF. The CDR3 DNA is TGTGCCACCAGGGATCGGTGGGCCAAAAACATTCAGTACTTC.